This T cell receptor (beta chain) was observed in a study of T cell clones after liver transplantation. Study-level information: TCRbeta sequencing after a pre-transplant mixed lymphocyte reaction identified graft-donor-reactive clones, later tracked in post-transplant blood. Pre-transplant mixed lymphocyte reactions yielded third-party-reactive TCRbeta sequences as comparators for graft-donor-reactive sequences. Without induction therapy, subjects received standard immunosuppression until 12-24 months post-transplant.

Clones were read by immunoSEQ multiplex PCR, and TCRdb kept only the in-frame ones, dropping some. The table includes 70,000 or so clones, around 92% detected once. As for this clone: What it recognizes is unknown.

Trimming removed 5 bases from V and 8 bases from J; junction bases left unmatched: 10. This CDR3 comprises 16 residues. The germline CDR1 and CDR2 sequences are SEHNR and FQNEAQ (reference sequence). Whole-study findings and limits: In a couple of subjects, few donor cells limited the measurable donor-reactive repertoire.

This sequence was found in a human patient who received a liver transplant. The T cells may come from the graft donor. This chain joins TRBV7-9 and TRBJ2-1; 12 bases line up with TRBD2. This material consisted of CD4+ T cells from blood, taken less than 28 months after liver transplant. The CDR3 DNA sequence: TGTGCCAGCAGCCAAACGGGACTAGCGGGCAACGATGAGCAGTTCTTC. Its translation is CASSQTGLAGNDEQFF.